One and the same sample provided the 17 T cell receptor beta chains below, sequenced in a study of cytomegalovirus exposure and HLA in healthy donors. This PCR relied on a set of 60 Vbeta primers and 13 Jbeta primers. Sequencing used immunoSEQ multiplex PCR; TCRdb keeps in-frame clones, though not all of them. The repertoire consists of 200,000 to 250,000 clones, with about 70% occurring once and the leading ten covering less than 3%. Sequencing was carried out using PBMCs. Receptors were obtained from a man in his forties in good health and CMV-seropositive.

The chain uses TRBV30 and TRBJ2-7, with TRBD1 matching 8 bases. V was clipped by 0 bases and J by 3 bases; unmatched bases: 1. The germline V gene encodes CDR1 GTSNPN and CDR2 SVGIG (reference sequence). CDR3 length: 13 residues. The CDR3 bases are TGTGCCTGGAGTGTAGACAGGGGCTACGAGCAGTACTTC. Its translation: CAWSVDRGYEQYF.

V is TRBV7-7 and J is TRBJ2-5, with D hard to call. The V gene's germline CDR1 is SSHAT and CDR2 FNYEAQ (reference sequence). The CDR3 extends over 15 amino acids. Trimming shortened V by 5 bases and J by 5 bases, and 18 bases separated the two germline ends. As DNA, the CDR3 is TGTGCCAGCAGCCCTCGAGGTGCGGAGTGGGAGACCCAGTACTTC. Translated, it gives CASSPRGAEWETQYF. Complete variable domain (other parts from reference TRBV7-7 and TRBJ2-5): GAGVSQSPRYKVTKRGQDVTLRCDPISSHATLYWYQQALGQGPEFLTYFNYEAQPDKSGLPSDRFSAERPEGSISTLTIQRTEQRDSAMYRCASSPRGAEWETQYFGPGTRLLVL.

This CDR3 reads CATSSPGTGGLRDWGTQYF. The CDR3 DNA reads TGTGCCACCTCTAGCCCCGGGACAGGGGGCCTCCGGGATTGGGGGACCCAGTACTTC. The chain has TRBV7-7 and TRBJ2-5, with 12 bases lining up with TRBD1. The CDR3 loop spans 19 amino acids. Germline values: CDR1 SSHAT, CDR2 FNYEAQ (reference sequence). With V trimmed by 10 bases and J by 7 bases, 25 bases remained unmatched.

The V and J genes are TRBV6-1 and TRBJ2-7; the D gene is possibly TRBD1 (5 bases). The CDR3 runs 13 residues. Germline V gene sequence: CDR1 MNHNS, CDR2 SASEGT. Trimming removed 2 bases at V and 6 bases at J, with 11 bases between. The CDR3 protein is CASSESPGFEQYF. CDR3 sequence (DNA): TGTGCCAGCAGTGAATCCCCAGGGTTCGAGCAGTACTTC.

The gene calls are TRBV29-1 and TRBJ1-2, with TRBD1 matching over 10 bases. This CDR3 is 13 amino acids long. J lost 8 bases, V lost 7 bases, and 10 bases had no gene match. Germline CDR1 reads SQVTM; CDR2 reads ANQGSEA. CDR3 coding DNA: TGCAGCGCCGAGAGACAGGGGGCCGGCGGCTACACCTTC. It translates to CSAERQGAGGYTF.

The rearrangement joins TRBV7-8 to TRBJ1-2, with a possible D match to TRBD1 (6 bases). V lost 0 bases and J 0 bases, leaving 11 bases between the germline ends. This CDR3 spans 16 amino acids. Germline V gives CDR1 SGHVS, CDR2 FQNEAQ. The CDR3 DNA reads TGTGCCAGCAGCTTAGCGGCAGGGGTCCCTAACTATGGCTACACCTTC. It translates to CASSLAAGVPNYGYTF.

The rearrangement links TRBV7-2 to TRBJ1-4, with a tentative D call TRBD1 (6 bases). The germline V gene encodes CDR1 SGHTA and CDR2 FQGNSA. The CDR3 runs 14 residues. The V end lost 4 bases, the J end lost 7 bases, and 13 bases lay between the germline ends. The CDR3 region is CASSSTGWGEKLFF. The CDR3 region has the DNA TGTGCCAGCAGCTCCACAGGGTGGGGTGAAAAACTGTTTTTT.

The chain employs TRBV6-5 and TRBJ2-7; no reliable D call. Germline CDR1 is MNHEY and CDR2 is SVGAGI. This CDR3 region has 14 residues. The ends were cut back, 5 bases at V and 2 bases at J, with 13 bases in the middle. CDR3 coding DNA: TGTGCCAGCAGTCGAAACCAACTTGCCTACGAGCAGTACTTC. This sequence encodes CASSRNQLAYEQYF.

V usage is TRBV7-6 and J usage is TRBJ2-3; D uncertain. Germline CDR1 and CDR2: SGHVS and FNYEAQ. V shed 5 bases and J shed 4 bases, with 7 bases lying between them. The CDR3 runs to 12 residues. CDR3 sequence (DNA): TGTGCCAGCAGCCCCTTAGCAGATACGCAGTATTTT. Translating it yields CASSPLADTQYF.

This clone was observed a handful of times. The chain recombines TRBV6-5 with TRBJ1-2; possible D gene TRBD1, 6 bases. This CDR3 is 16 amino acids long. With 0 bases removed from V and 7 bases from J, the gap between germline ends came to 18 bases. Germline V gene data show CDR1 as MNHEY and CDR2 as SVGAGI. The CDR3 region is CASSYSPGAGATGYTF. CDR3 DNA sequence: TGTGCCAGCAGTTACTCCCCAGGGGCAGGGGCGACTGGCTACACCTTC.

This chain connects TRBV7-9 to TRBJ2-7; the match to TRBD1 covers 7 bases. Germline V gene data show CDR1 as SEHNR and CDR2 as FQNEAQ (reference sequence). V dropped 1 base and J dropped 3; count of bases not matched to a gene: 6. This CDR3 region has 15 residues. CDR3 amino acids: CASSLGGGTFYEQYF. The CDR3 region has the DNA TGTGCCAGCAGCTTAGGAGGGGGCACTTTCTACGAGCAGTACTTC.

J is TRBJ2-1 and V is TRBV7-6; 8 nucleotides match TRBD2. V lost 1 base and J lost 0; bases outside the gene matches: 2. This CDR3 spans 16 amino acids. CDR1 SGHVS and CDR2 FNYEAQ come from the germline V gene. The CDR3 DNA is TGTGCCAGCAGCTTAGTAGCGGGGAGCTCCTACAATGAGCAGTTCTTC. As protein: CASSLVAGSSYNEQFF. Filled out from reference TRBV7-6 and TRBJ2-1, the complete variable domain reads GAGVSQSPRYKVTKRGQDVALRCDPISGHVSLYWYRQALGQGPEFLTYFNYEAQQDKSGLPNDRFSAERPEGSISTLTIQRTEQRDSAMYRCASSLVAGSSYNEQFFGPGTRLTVL.

V is TRBV6-1 and J is TRBJ1-2; 7 nucleotides match TRBD1. The CDR3 contains 15 residues. The V gene's germline CDR1 is MNHNS and CDR2 SASEGT. The V gene end was trimmed by 7 bases and the J gene end by 0 bases; junction bases not matched to a gene: 8. The CDR3 loop reads CASTLTGTANYGYTF. In nucleotides, the CDR3 is TGTGCCAGCACCCTAACCGGGACAGCTAACTATGGCTACACCTTC.

The V call is TRBV28, the J call TRBJ1-5, with D perhaps matching TRBD1 (5 bases). In germline, CDR1 is MDHEN, CDR2 SYDVKM. V was cut by 7 bases and J by 6 bases, with 16 bases left in between. This CDR3 has 14 amino acids. The CDR3 is CASTWAGQSQPQHF. In DNA, the CDR3 is TGTGCCAGCACTTGGGCGGGGCAATCTCAGCCCCAGCATTTT.

This chain connects TRBV19 to TRBJ2-7; 16 bases agree with TRBD2. Germline CDR1 reads LNHDA; CDR2 reads SQIVND (reference sequence). CDR3 length: 14 amino acids. Germline trimming cut 8 bases from V and 8 bases from J; bases unmatched to any gene: 6. CDR3 residues: CASSGLAGGPQQYF. CDR3 nucleotides: TGTGCCAGTTCGGGACTAGCGGGGGGGCCGCAGCAGTACTTC.

J is TRBJ1-1 and V is TRBV11-2, with unresolved D. The germline CDR1 and CDR2 sequences are SGHAT and FQNNGV. This CDR3 is 17 amino acids long. Trimming removed 0 bases from V and 1 base from J, with 15 bases in between. The CDR3 DNA follows: TGTGCCAGCAGCTTAGATTCCCCCCGCCGGAGGAACACTGAAGCTTTCTTT. It codes for CASSLDSPRRRNTEAFF.

The CDR3 protein is CASSITGSNEKLFF. For the CDR3, the DNA is TGTGCCAGTAGTATAACAGGGTCTAATGAAAAACTGTTTTTT. The V call is TRBV19, the J call TRBJ1-4, with D possibly TRBD1 on 6 matching bases. CDR1 is LNHDA and CDR2 is SQIVND in the germline V gene (reference sequence). Trimming pared 2 bases from V and 3 bases from J, leaving 7 bases between. The CDR3 covers 14 residues.